The rows below give T cell receptor beta chains drawn from one sample of a study of cytomegalovirus exposure and HLA in healthy donors. The table came from immunoSEQ multiplex PCR; TCRdb's copy has only in-frame clones and leaves some out. The sample gives some 130,000 clones, around 77% of which show up once; 2% is in the top ten. The material sequenced was PBMCs. These TCRs come from a man under 40 in good health and CMV-seronegative. Both conserved end residues are part of each CDR3. The order of the fields is clone size, J gene, D gene, V gene, CDR3 protein, CDR3 DNA. D genes are given only for firm matches. Only part of the rows carry a size: once, few, many, or a class if the clone is expanded.

. TRBJ2-1 TRBD2 TRBV29-1 CSVEDGPELAGAYNEQFF TGCAGCGTTGAAGACGGGCCTGAACTAGCGGGGGCCTACAATGAGCAGTTCTTC
. TRBJ1-5 TRBD1 TRBV7-9 CASSEGTGGSQPQHF TGTGCCAGCAGCGAAGGGACAGGGGGAAGTCAGCCCCAGCATTTT
. TRBJ2-5 . TRBV12-5 CASGGRAEQETQYF TGTGCTAGTGGTGGCAGAGCGGAGCAAGAGACCCAGTACTTC
few TRBJ2-5 TRBD1 TRBV7-8 CASSAPTGGQETQYF TGTGCCAGCAGCGCCCCCACAGGGGGCCAAGAGACCCAGTACTTC
. TRBJ2-3 . TRBV21-1 CASSIRTSGRPNTQYF TGTGCCAGCAGCATACGGACTAGCGGGAGGCCCAATACGCAGTATTTT
. TRBJ2-1 . TRBV5-1 CASSLRSSYNEQFF TGCGCCAGCAGCTTGAGGAGCTCCTACAATGAGCAGTTCTTC
. TRBJ2-2 TRBD2 TRBV9 CASSARLAGGVGELFF TGTGCCAGCAGCGCCAGACTAGCGGGAGGTGTCGGGGAGCTGTTTTTT
. TRBJ1-1 . TRBV10-1 CASSAEGITEAFF TGCGCCAGCAGTGCGGAGGGAATCACTGAAGCTTTCTTT
. TRBJ2-2 TRBD2 TRBV27 CASSLTSAPGELFF TGTGCCAGCAGTCTAACTAGCGCCCCCGGGGAGCTGTTTTTT
. TRBJ2-5 . TRBV19 CASSIGRPEETQYF TGTGCCAGTAGTATAGGACGGCCGGAGGAGACCCAGTACTTC
. TRBJ2-7 . TRBV30 CAWSIDSYYEQYF TGTGCCTGGAGCATAGACAGCTACTACGAGCAGTACTTC
. TRBJ2-7 TRBD1 TRBV4-1 CASSRVGTGGYEQYF TGCGCCAGCAGCCGGGTGGGGACAGGGGGATACGAGCAGTACTTC
. TRBJ1-1 TRBD1 TRBV6-1 CASIKTQGIYTEAFF TGTGCCAGCATCAAAACACAGGGGATTTACACTGAAGCTTTCTTT
. TRBJ2-1 . TRBV11-1 CASRSSGQIYNEQFF TGTGCCTCCCGGAGCAGCGGCCAGATTTACAATGAGCAGTTCTTC
. TRBJ2-7 TRBD2 TRBV6-5 CASSSSEGSGGDEQYF TGTGCCAGCAGTTCCTCGGAGGGGTCGGGAGGAGACGAGCAGTACTTC
few TRBJ1-5 TRBD1 TRBV6-1 CASSERTGNQPQHF TGTGCCAGCAGTGAGAGGACAGGGAATCAGCCCCAGCATTTT
. TRBJ1-2 TRBD1 TRBV5-4 CASSSGQGADYGYTF TGTGCCAGCAGCTCGGGACAGGGGGCTGACTATGGCTACACCTTC
. TRBJ2-7 TRBD2 TRBV18 CASSPPSGSRGEQYF TGTGCCAGCTCACCACCCAGCGGGAGCCGGGGCGAGCAGTACTTC
. TRBJ2-1 TRBD2 TRBV30 CAWSVGSGGYNEQFF TGTGCCTGGAGTGTGGGAAGCGGGGGTTACAATGAGCAGTTCTTC
. TRBJ2-7 TRBD2 TRBV5-1 CASSQGLAGVEQYF TGCGCCAGCAGCCAGGGACTAGCGGGAGTCGAGCAGTACTTC
once TRBJ2-7 . TRBV4-1 CASSQDRGLSYEQYF TGCGCCAGCAGCCAAGATCGAGGATTATCCTACGAGCAGTACTTC
. TRBJ2-3 TRBD2 TRBV5-1 CASILGTSGSPSTDTQYF TGCGCCAGCATCCTCGGGACTAGCGGGAGCCCTAGCACAGATACGCAGTATTTT
once TRBJ2-6 TRBD1 TRBV4-2 CASSPQGAFSSGANVLTF TGTGCCAGCAGCCCACAGGGGGCTTTTTCCTCTGGGGCCAACGTCCTGACTTTC
. TRBJ2-1 TRBD2 TRBV9 CASSVMSGGGYNEQFF TGTGCCAGCAGCGTAATGTCGGGAGGTGGGTACAATGAGCAGTTCTTC
. TRBJ2-7 . TRBV7-9 CASSSYTGRAYEQYF TGTGCCAGCAGCTCCTATACAGGGAGAGCCTACGAGCAGTACTTC
. TRBJ1-2 . TRBV18 CASSPYIDRLYGYTF TGTGCCAGCTCACCTTATATCGACAGGCTCTATGGCTACACCTTC
. TRBJ2-5 . TRBV5-1 CASSKLLGGEQETQYF TGCGCCAGCAGCAAGCTACTAGGCGGGGAACAAGAGACCCAGTACTTC
. TRBJ2-7 . TRBV5-1 CASSFGGGYEQYF TGCGCCAGCAGCTTTGGGGGAGGATACGAGCAGTACTTC
. TRBJ2-7 TRBD2 TRBV10-3 CAISELAGEAGYEQYF TGTGCCATCAGTGAGTTAGCGGGAGAAGCCGGCTACGAGCAGTACTTC
. TRBJ2-7 . TRBV11-1 CASSISGKTYEQYF TGTGCCAGCAGCATTTCAGGGAAAACCTACGAGCAGTACTTC
. TRBJ2-2 TRBD1 TRBV27 CASSLFGDRGGTGELFF TGTGCCAGCAGTTTATTTGGGGACAGGGGCGGCACCGGGGAGCTGTTTTTT
. TRBJ1-1 . TRBV7-9 CASSSTVNTEAFF TGTGCCAGCAGCTCGACAGTGAACACTGAAGCTTTCTTT